The 14 T cell receptor beta chains below all came from one sample that was sequenced in a study of cytomegalovirus exposure and HLA in healthy donors. The PCR employed 60 Vbeta primers together with 13 Jbeta primers. Clones were read by immunoSEQ multiplex PCR, and TCRdb kept only the in-frame ones, dropping some. The table has more than 95,000 clones, around 65% seen once. Sequencing used PBMCs. These TCRs come from a woman between 50 and 59 years old in good health and CMV-seronegative.

V usage is TRBV7-2 and J usage is TRBJ2-5; D is perhaps TRBD1 (6 bases). With 1 base removed from V and 2 bases from J, the gap between germline ends came to 11 bases. The CDR3 runs to 15 residues. Per germline, CDR1 SGHTA and CDR2 FQGNSA. In DNA form, the CDR3 reads TGTGCCAGCAGCTTAGTGGCAGGGGCACAAGAGACCCAGTACTTC. Its protein product is CASSLVAGAQETQYF.

This chain uses TRBV7-8 with TRBJ2-5; 11 nucleotides agree with TRBD2. Germline CDR1 reads SGHVS; CDR2 reads FQNEAQ. The CDR3 runs to 18 residues. V was pared by 3 bases and J by 4 bases, with 13 bases of the junction left unmatched. CDR3 DNA sequence: TGTGCCAGCAGCTTCTCCCTGACTAGCGGGACTAAGACAGAGACCCAGTACTTC. Translating it yields CASSFSLTSGTKTETQYF.

The chain combines TRBV4-1 with TRBJ2-5; weak D call: TRBD2 (5 bases). V was cut by 0 bases and J by 5 bases, with 13 bases left in between. Looked up from germline, CDR1 is MGHRA and CDR2 is YSYEKL. This CDR3 contains 15 residues. The CDR3 spells CASSQEERRGETQYF. The CDR3 region has the DNA TGCGCCAGCAGCCAAGAGGAGCGGAGAGGGGAGACCCAGTACTTC.

The V and J genes are TRBV10-3 and TRBJ2-7; D gene ambiguous. V was cut by 4 bases and J by 5 bases, with 6 bases left in between. Germline-derived CDR1 and CDR2 are ENHRY and SYGVKD. The CDR3 runs to 11 residues. The CDR3 sequence is CAISVQNEQYF. CDR3 coding DNA: TGTGCCATCAGTGTTCAGAACGAGCAGTACTTC.

The CDR3 DNA sequence: TGTGCCAGCAGCTTGGCGTTTTCTCGTGAAGCTTTCTTT. Protein product: CASSLAFSREAFF. The chain has TRBV5-6 and TRBJ1-1; D is uncertain. V was pared by 0 bases and J by 7 bases, with 10 bases between. Germline V gene data show CDR1 as SGHDT and CDR2 as YYEEEE. This CDR3 is 13 amino acids long.

This chain uses TRBV30 with TRBJ1-3; a weak D match, TRBD1 (5 bases). CDR3 size: 12 residues. The V gene lost 5 bases and the J gene lost 0 bases, with 5 bases spanning the gap. Germline V CDR1 and CDR2: GTSNPN, SVGIG (reference sequence). As DNA, the CDR3 is TGTGCCTGGGACAGCTCTGGAAACACCATATATTTT. Amino acids: CAWDSSGNTIYF.

V usage is TRBV2 and J usage is TRBJ2-1; a possible D gene is TRBD2 (6 bases). Germline V gene sequence: CDR1 SNHLY, CDR2 FYNNEI. V lost 4 bases to trimming and J lost 3 bases, with 19 bases between them. This CDR3 has 17 residues. CDR3 sequence: CASSVRTGGNLYNEQFF. The CDR3 bases are TGTGCCAGCAGTGTCCGCACTGGAGGGAACCTCTACAATGAGCAGTTCTTC.

The chain has TRBV7-3 and TRBJ2-6; 8 positions agree with TRBD2. Germline values: CDR1 SGHTA, CDR2 FQGTGA. The CDR3 contains 19 residues. The junction had 7 bases not matched to a gene; V was cut back by 0 bases and J by 0 bases. CDR3: CASSLTGGGQGSGANVLTF. The DNA for the CDR3 is TGTGCCAGCAGCTTAACGGGCGGGGGGCAGGGCTCTGGGGCCAACGTCCTGACTTTC.

V is TRBV9 and J is TRBJ2-1; 8 nucleotides match TRBD2. After removal of 3 bases from V and 7 bases from J, the junction contained 15 bases not matched to a gene. This CDR3 is built from 17 residues. Germline loops: CDR1 SGDLS, CDR2 YYNGEE. CDR3 sequence: CASSAGGLAVVGNEQFF. In DNA form, the CDR3 reads TGTGCCAGCAGCGCGGGTGGACTAGCCGTGGTGGGTAATGAGCAGTTCTTC.

CDR3 coding DNA: TGTGCCATCAGTGAGGGAGCCTTCTATAGCAATCAGCCCCAGCATTTT. Residues: CAISEGAFYSNQPQHF. The V and J genes are TRBV10-3 and TRBJ1-5; the D is unclear. Germline V gene data show CDR1 as ENHRY and CDR2 as SYGVKD. With 2 bases removed from V and 0 bases from J, the gap between germline ends came to 11 bases. The CDR3 sequence is 16 residues long.

The chain is built from TRBV7-3 and TRBJ2-2; 9 bases fit TRBD1. Germline CDR1 and CDR2: SGHTA and FQGTGA. The V and J ends lost 0 bases and 1 base, in that order; junction bases with no gene match: 3. This CDR3 comprises 17 residues. CDR3 DNA sequence: TGTGCCAGCAGCTTAACCCGGGACAGGGTGAACACCGGGGAGCTGTTTTTT. It encodes CASSLTRDRVNTGELFF. The full variable domain, rest sourced from reference TRBV7-3 and TRBJ2-2, is GAGVSQTPSNKVTEKGKYVELRCDPISGHTALYWYRQSLGQGPEFLIYFQGTGAADDSGLPNDRFFAVRPEGSVSTLKIQRTERGDSAVYLCASSLTRDRVNTGELFFGEGSRLTVL.

This clone was observed a handful of times. This sequence joins TRBV10-2 and TRBJ1-1; D is perhaps TRBD1 (6 bases). Trimming took 9 bases from V and 1 from J, leaving 12 bases between them. This CDR3 region has 13 residues. Germline lookup yields CDR1 WSHSY and CDR2 SAAADI. CDR3 region: CASREGGNTEAFF. CDR3 nucleotide sequence: TGCGCCAGTCGAGAAGGGGGGAACACTGAAGCTTTCTTT.

The chain couples TRBV5-1 to TRBJ2-3; 8 nucleotides agree with TRBD1. This CDR3 is 14 amino acids long. CDR1 and CDR2 (germline): SGHRS, YFSETQ. Trimming at V came to 2 bases and at J to 5 bases, leaving 4 bases not matched to a gene. This CDR3 reads CASSFGRGQDTQYF. The DNA for the CDR3 is TGCGCCAGCAGCTTCGGCAGGGGGCAAGATACGCAGTATTTT.

The CDR3: CASSLIGFGRGAQDSYNEQFF. CDR3 DNA: TGCGCCAGCAGCTTGATTGGCTTTGGGCGGGGGGCTCAAGACTCCTACAATGAGCAGTTCTTC. The rearrangement joins TRBV5-1 to TRBJ2-1; the match to TRBD2 covers 8 bases. The CDR3 runs to 21 residues. The V segment lost 1 base and the J segment 0 bases; nucleotides outside the gene matches: 18. The V gene's germline CDR1 is SGHRS and CDR2 YFSETQ.